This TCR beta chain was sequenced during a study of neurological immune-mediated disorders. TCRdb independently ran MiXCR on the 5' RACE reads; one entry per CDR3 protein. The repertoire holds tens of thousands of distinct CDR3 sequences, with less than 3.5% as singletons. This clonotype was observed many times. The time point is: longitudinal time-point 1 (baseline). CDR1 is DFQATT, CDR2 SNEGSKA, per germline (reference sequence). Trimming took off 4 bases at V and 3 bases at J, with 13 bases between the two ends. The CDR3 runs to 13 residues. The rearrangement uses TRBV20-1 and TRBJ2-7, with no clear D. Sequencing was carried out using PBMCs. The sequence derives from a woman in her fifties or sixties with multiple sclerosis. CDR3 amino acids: CSATGPLGYEQYF. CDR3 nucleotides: TGCAGTGCTACCGGGCCGCTGGGCTACGAGCAGTACTTC.